This T cell receptor beta chain was retrieved from a study of T cells in women clearing cervical HPV infection. Study summary: Case blood was drawn when the lesion was first found; control blood after infection became undetectable. HLA type stays a possible confounder, typing being limited. General study findings and limits: TRBV6-7 abundance was lower in cases than controls (around 0.1% versus 0.15%). Timing of associations relative to infection is unclear; T-cell subsets were not isolated.

The CDR3 runs 15 residues. The J segment lost 6 bases and the V segment lost 4 bases, leaving 11 bases of the junction unmatched. Germline V lookup: CDR1 SGHRS, CDR2 YFSETQ. Points on this clone: What it binds is not known. Sequencing ends 3 residues short of the CDR3 end; the germline J gene provides the rest.

Assay: immunoSEQ multiplex PCR; the TCRdb copy retains only in-frame clones and omits some. There are about 36,000 clones in the sample, with 1.7% held by the top ten. V and J are TRBV5-1 and TRBJ2-3, with TRBD2 matching over 7 bases. Sequenced material: blood buffy coat. The sequence was collected from a woman aged 18 to 69 with a cervical HPV16 infection that either progressed to CIN3+ or cleared (not recorded which). The covered CDR3 bases are TGCGCCAGCAGCCCAGTGACCTCCGGGGGGGATACG. This codes for CASSPVTSGGDT. In full, the CDR3 reads CASSPVTSGGDTQYF.